This paragraph covers one TCR beta chain sequence. This clone was detected once. No antigen is known for it. Base qualities are not recorded, but no much larger clone differs from it by a single base. The data were obtained in a study of lymphopenia after photon versus proton radiotherapy (dated by TCRdb to 2018 to 2020). Some background on the complete study: Photon and proton radiation therapy were compared by the study for their immunological effects in patients with gastrointestinal tumors who developed high-grade lymphopenia. The 15 to 25 patients in the cohort had gastrointestinal tumors, were treated with either photon or proton therapy, and subsequently developed lymphopenia. The study aimed to characterize how the two radiation modalities differ in their impact on the immune system.

Broader findings and caveats from the paper: During treatment, patients who received proton therapy stayed relatively stable, whereas patients who received photon therapy lost naive T cells and TCR diversity and gained effector/memory populations. Once the lymphocyte count had reached its nadir, the repertoires of photon-treated patients showed oligoclonal expansion, particularly of CD8+ Temra cells, and this expansion drove the decline in diversity. Among patients across the cohort who died, overall survival time showed an inverse correlation with a larger post-nadir drop in TCR diversity. The survival association was examined only in patients who died, and the authors described better survival with proton therapy as a possibility, not as a demonstrated result.

V is pared back by 0 bases and J by 0 bases, with 10 bases lying between the germline termini. The CDR3 runs 16 amino acids, cysteine and phenylalanine included. Solely the CDR3 DNA is kept, with 48 bases framed from the first base. CDR1 and CDR2 were assigned from the germline V gene as SGHRS and YFSETQ. Library preparation was by the immunoSEQ multiplex PCR assay. Alongside multiparametric flow cytometry, deep sequencing of rearranged TCR beta loci was used to profile the T cell repertoires. TCRdb's version of the immuneACCESS table is confined to in-frame rearrangements and falls short of the full clone set. An unresolved V gene accounts for under half of the shortfall where checked; the remainder is of unknown origin. In all, the sample holds 20,000 to 25,000 clones, and 85% of those were seen once. The ten most abundant clones make up roughly a sixth of the sample.

This sequence was found in a man in his fifties or sixties with pancreatic cancer. The starting material was peripheral blood, obtained from a patient treated with photon-based radiotherapy. Recombination connected TRBV5-1 to TRBJ2-1, with no confident D gene call. The nucleotides are TGCGCCAGCAGCTTGGGCCAGGAAAGCTCCTACAATGAGCAGTTCTTC. Its coded protein is CASSLGQESSYNEQFF.